This T cell receptor (beta chain) is drawn from a study of blood T cell repertoires in COVID-19. Trimming cost V 4 bases and J 8 bases, with 5 bases left between them. This CDR3 has 10 amino acids. Germline V CDR1 and CDR2: MDHEN, SYDVKM. This clone was counted ten times or more. Assay used: immunoSEQ multiplex PCR; TCRdb lists only in-frame clones, some missing. Here the sample spans around 65,000 clones, roughly 81% being singletons. Sequencing was carried out using peripheral blood. The chain couples TRBV28 to TRBJ1-2, with D unclear. This TCR was sampled from a human donor in a cohort sampled during active COVID-19. CDR3 in amino acids: CASSSIGYTF. The CDR3, as DNA: TGTGCCAGCAGTTCTATCGGCTACACCTTC.